This is a list of T cell receptor beta chains from one sample in a study of control samples from healthy donors and cancer patients. TCRdb's copy holds only in-frame clones and misses some; the assay was immunoSEQ multiplex PCR. The sample lists 150,000 or so clones; over 85% were seen once. The specimen was blood. The source is a woman between 40 and 50 years old in good health. The CDR3 runs from the conserved cysteine through the conserved F or W. The D gene is left open where the match is weak. Clone size is not always given. Where it is, it says once, few, many or a class for expanded clones.

TRBJ2-3 TRBV3-1/TRBV3-2 TRBD2 - TGTGCCAGCAGCGAAGCGGGGGGCCAGGTTGATACGCAGTATTTT CASSEAGGQVDTQYF
TRBJ1-5 TRBV18 - - TGTGCCAGCTCCCTGGACAGTCAGCCCCAGCATTTT CASSLDSQPQHF
TRBJ1-2 TRBV15 TRBD1 once TGTGCCACCAGCAGAGATCGCACAGGGGCCTATGGCTACACCTTC CATSRDRTGAYGYTF
TRBJ2-7 TRBV30 - - TGTGCCTGGAGTGTAGGGAACTACGAGCAGTACTTC CAWSVGNYEQYF
TRBJ1-4 TRBV18 TRBD1 - TGTGCCAGCTCACCACAGGGGGCGCAGGGTAATGAAAAACTGTTTTTT CASSPQGAQGNEKLFF
TRBJ2-3 TRBV9 - - TGTGCCAGCAGCTCATATGGGGTCACAGATACGCAGTATTTT CASSSYGVTDTQYF
TRBJ1-6 TRBV19 - - TGTGCCAGTAGTATAGTCCTCGGCAGGGATGGTTCACCCCTCCACTTT CASSIVLGRDGSPLHF
TRBJ1-2 TRBV5-5 - - TGTGCCAGCAGCTGGACAGCTTTCGACTATGGCTACACCTTC CASSWTAFDYGYTF
TRBJ1-2 TRBV10-3 - - TGTGCCATCAGCCACGATAACTATGGCTACACCTTC CAISHDNYGYTF
TRBJ1-6 TRBV7-9 - - TGTGCCAGCAGCTTAGCGTTTGGAAATTCACCCCTCCACTTT CASSLAFGNSPLHF